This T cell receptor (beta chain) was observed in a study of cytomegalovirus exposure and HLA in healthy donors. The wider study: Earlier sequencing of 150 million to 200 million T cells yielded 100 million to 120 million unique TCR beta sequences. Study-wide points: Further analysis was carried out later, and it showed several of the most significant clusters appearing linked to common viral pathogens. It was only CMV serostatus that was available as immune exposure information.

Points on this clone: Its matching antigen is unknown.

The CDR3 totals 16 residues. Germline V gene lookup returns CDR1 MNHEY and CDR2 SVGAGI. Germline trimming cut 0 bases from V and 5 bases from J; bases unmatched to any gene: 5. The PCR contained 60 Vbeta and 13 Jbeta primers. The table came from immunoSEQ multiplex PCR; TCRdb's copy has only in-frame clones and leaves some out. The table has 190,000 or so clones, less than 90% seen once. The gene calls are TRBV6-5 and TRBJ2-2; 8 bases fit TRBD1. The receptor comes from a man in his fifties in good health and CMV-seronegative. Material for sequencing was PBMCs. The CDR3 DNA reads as TGTGCCAGCAGTTACTCAGGGCAGGGGGCAACCGGGGAGCTGTTTTTT. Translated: CASSYSGQGATGELFF.